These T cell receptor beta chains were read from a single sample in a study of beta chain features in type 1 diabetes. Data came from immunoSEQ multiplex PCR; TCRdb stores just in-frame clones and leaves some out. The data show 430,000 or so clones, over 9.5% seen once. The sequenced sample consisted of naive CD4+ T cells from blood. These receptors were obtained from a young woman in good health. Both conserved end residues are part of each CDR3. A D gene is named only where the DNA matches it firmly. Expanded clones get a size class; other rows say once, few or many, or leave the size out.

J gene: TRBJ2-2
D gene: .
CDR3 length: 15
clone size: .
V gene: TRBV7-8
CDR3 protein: CASSQTITNTGELFF
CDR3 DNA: TGTGCCAGCAGCCAGACCATTACGAACACCGGGGAGCTGTTTTTT

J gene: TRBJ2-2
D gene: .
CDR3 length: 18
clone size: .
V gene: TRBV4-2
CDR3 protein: CASSQGRQPAVSTGELFF
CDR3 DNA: TGTGCCAGCAGCCAAGGACGTCAGCCAGCGGTGAGCACCGGGGAGCTGTTTTTT

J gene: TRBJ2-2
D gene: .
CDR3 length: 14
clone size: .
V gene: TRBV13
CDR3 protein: CASSRVSNTGELFF
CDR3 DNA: TGTGCCAGCAGCCGGGTCTCGAACACCGGGGAGCTGTTTTTT

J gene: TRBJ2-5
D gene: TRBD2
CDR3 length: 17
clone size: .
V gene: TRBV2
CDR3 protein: CASNRLAGPAGQETQYF
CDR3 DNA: TGTGCCAGCAATCGACTAGCGGGGCCAGCGGGGCAAGAGACCCAGTACTTC

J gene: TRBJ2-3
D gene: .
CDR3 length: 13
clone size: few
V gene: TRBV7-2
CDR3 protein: CASSFGPSDTQYF
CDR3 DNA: TGTGCCAGCAGCTTCGGGCCGTCAGATACGCAGTATTTT

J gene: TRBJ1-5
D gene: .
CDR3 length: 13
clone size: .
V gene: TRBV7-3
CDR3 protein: CASSLTVNQPQHF
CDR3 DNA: TGTGCCAGCAGCTTAACAGTTAATCAGCCCCAGCATTTT

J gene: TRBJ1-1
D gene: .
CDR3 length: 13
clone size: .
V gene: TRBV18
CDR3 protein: CASSPSGAPEAFF
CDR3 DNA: TGTGCCAGCTCACCGAGCGGGGCCCCTGAAGCTTTCTTT

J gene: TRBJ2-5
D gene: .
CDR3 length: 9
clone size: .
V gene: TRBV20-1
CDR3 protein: CSALETQYF
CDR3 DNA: TGCAGCGCCCTGGAGACCCAGTACTTC

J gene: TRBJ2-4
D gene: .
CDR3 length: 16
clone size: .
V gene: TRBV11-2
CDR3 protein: CASSLGSGSAKNIQYF
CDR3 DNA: TGTGCCAGCAGCTTAGGGAGTGGATCAGCCAAAAACATTCAGTACTTC

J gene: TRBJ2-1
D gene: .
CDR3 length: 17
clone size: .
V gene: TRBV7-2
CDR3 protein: CASSRAPTGSKYNEQFF
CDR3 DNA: TGTGCCAGCAGCCGCGCCCCGACGGGTAGTAAATACAATGAGCAGTTCTTC

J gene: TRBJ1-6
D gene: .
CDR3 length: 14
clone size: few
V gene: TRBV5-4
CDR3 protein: CASSFGGEGSPLHF
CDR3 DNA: TGTGCCAGCAGCTTTGGGGGCGAGGGTTCACCCCTCCACTTT

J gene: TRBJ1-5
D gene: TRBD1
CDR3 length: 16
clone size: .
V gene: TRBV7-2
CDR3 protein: CASSLGPGGYNQPQHF
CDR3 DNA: TGTGCCAGCAGCTTAGGGCCAGGGGGCTACAATCAGCCCCAGCATTTT

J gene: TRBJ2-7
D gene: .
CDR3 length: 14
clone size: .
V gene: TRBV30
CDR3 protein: CAWRGRGLLYEQYF
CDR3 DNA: TGTGCCTGGAGAGGCAGGGGACTTCTCTACGAGCAGTACTTC

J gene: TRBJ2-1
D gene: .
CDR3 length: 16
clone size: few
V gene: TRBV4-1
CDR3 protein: CASSDPARTAHNEQFF
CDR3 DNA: TGCGCCAGCAGCGACCCGGCAAGGACAGCACACAATGAGCAGTTCTTC

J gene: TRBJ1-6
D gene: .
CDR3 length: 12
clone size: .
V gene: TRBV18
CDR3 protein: CASSELGSPLHF
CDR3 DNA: TGTGCCAGCTCAGAGCTCGGATCACCCCTCCACTTT

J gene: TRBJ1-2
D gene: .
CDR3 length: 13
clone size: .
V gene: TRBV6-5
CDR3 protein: CASSYEANYGYTF
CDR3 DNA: TGTGCCAGCAGTTACGAAGCGAACTATGGCTACACCTTC

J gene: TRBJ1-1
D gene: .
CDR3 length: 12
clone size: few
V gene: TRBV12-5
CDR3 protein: CASGLVRTEAFF
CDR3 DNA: TGTGCTAGTGGTTTGGTACGCACTGAAGCTTTCTTT

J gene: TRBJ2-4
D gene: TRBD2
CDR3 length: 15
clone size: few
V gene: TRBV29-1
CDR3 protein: CSVATSGRARDIQYF
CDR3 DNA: TGCAGCGTGGCCACTAGCGGGAGGGCCCGAGACATTCAGTACTTC

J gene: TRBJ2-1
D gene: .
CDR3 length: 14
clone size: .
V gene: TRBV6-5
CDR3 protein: CASIGGAKYNEQFF
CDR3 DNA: TGTGCCAGCATCGGCGGAGCCAAGTACAATGAGCAGTTCTTC

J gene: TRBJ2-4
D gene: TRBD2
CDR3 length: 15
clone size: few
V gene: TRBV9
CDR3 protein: CASSTTSTSGGIQYF
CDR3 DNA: TGTGCCAGCAGCACCACCTCCACTAGCGGGGGCATTCAGTACTTC

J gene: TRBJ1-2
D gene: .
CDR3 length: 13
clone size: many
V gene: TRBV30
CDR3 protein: CAWSVGTLYGYTF
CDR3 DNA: TGTGCCTGGAGTGTGGGGACCCTCTATGGCTACACCTTC

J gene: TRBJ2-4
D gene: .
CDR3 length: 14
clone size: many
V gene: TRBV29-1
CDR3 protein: CSVVGRKGVNIQYF
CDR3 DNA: TGCAGCGTTGTTGGGCGGAAGGGGGTGAACATTCAGTACTTC

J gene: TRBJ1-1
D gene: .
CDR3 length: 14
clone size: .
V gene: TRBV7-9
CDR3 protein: CASSFEVMNTEAFF
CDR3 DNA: TGTGCCAGCAGCTTCGAGGTCATGAACACTGAAGCTTTCTTT

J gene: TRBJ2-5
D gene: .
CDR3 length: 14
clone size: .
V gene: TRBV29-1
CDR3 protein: CSVLVLALLETQYF
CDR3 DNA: TGCAGCGTTCTAGTTCTAGCGTTATTAGAGACCCAGTACTTC

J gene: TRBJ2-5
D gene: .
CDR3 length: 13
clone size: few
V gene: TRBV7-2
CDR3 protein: CASSPRGLETQYF
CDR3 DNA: TGTGCCAGCAGCCCGCGAGGGTTGGAGACCCAGTACTTC